This is a list of T cell receptor beta chains from one sample in a study of CD8+CD57+ T cells in acquired aplastic anemia. TCRdb reprocessed the reads via MiXCR and lists one record per CDR3 protein. The table lists some 200,000 distinct CDR3 sequences, 48% of them singletons. Source material: sorted CD4+, CD8+, or CD8+CD57+ T cells (not recorded which) from PBMCs. These receptors were taken from a human donor with aplastic anemia. The CDR3 runs from the conserved cysteine through the conserved F or W. Each record gives: clone size, V gene, D gene, J gene, CDR3 DNA, CDR3 protein. D genes are given only for firm matches. A row's size may be missing; if present it is once, few, many or a size class.

clone_size: NA
v_call: TRBV3-1
d_call: NA
j_call: TRBJ2-1
cdr3_nt: TGTGCCAGCAGCCAGAGATCTCCGGGCCAAACGTCTGAGCAGTTCTTC
cdr3_aa: CASSQRSPGQTSEQFF

clone_size: NA
v_call: TRBV5-4
d_call: NA
j_call: TRBJ2-1
cdr3_nt: TGTGCCAGCAGCTTGGGAGGGGTATCGGACAATGAGCAGTTCTTC
cdr3_aa: CASSLGGVSDNEQFF

clone_size: NA
v_call: TRBV29-1
d_call: NA
j_call: TRBJ1-2
cdr3_nt: TGCAGCGTTGTCTCCCTAGGGGGCTACACCTTC
cdr3_aa: CSVVSLGGYTF

clone_size: once
v_call: TRBV19
d_call: NA
j_call: TRBJ2-3
cdr3_nt: TGTGCCAGTAGTGCAAGGACAGTGAGCACAGATACGCGGTATTTT
cdr3_aa: CASSARTVSTDTRYF

clone_size: NA
v_call: TRBV2
d_call: TRBD1
j_call: TRBJ2-7
cdr3_nt: TGTGCCAGCAGTGCCCGGGACAGGAGGGGGGAGCAGTACTTC
cdr3_aa: CASSARDRRGEQYF

clone_size: many
v_call: TRBV11-2
d_call: TRBD1
j_call: TRBJ1-1
cdr3_nt: TGTGCCAGCAGCCGGGACAGGGGGCAAGCAACGGCTTTCTTT
cdr3_aa: CASSRDRGQATAFF

clone_size: NA
v_call: TRBV10-3
d_call: NA
j_call: TRBJ2-3
cdr3_nt: TGTGCCATCTGGGGAAGCACAGATACGCAGTATTTT
cdr3_aa: CAIWGSTDTQYF

clone_size: many
v_call: TRBV6-4
d_call: NA
j_call: TRBJ1-5
cdr3_nt: TGTGCCAGCAGTGACTCGATTAGTGGGCCCCAGCATTTT
cdr3_aa: CASSDSISGPQHF

clone_size: NA
v_call: TRBV4-3
d_call: NA
j_call: TRBJ2-3
cdr3_nt: TGCACCAGCAGCCAAGATGCCGGGTGGAGCACAAATACGCAGTATTTT
cdr3_aa: CTSSQDAGWSTNTQYF

clone_size: few
v_call: TRBV10-3
d_call: TRBD2
j_call: TRBJ2-3
cdr3_nt: TGTGCCATCAGTGAGACAGGAGGGAGGGTTACAGATACGCAGTATTTT
cdr3_aa: CAISETGGRVTDTQYF

clone_size: few
v_call: TRBV5-5
d_call: NA
j_call: TRBJ2-7
cdr3_nt: TGTGCCAGCAGCTTGGTCCCAGGGACCGTCTACGAGCAGTACTTC
cdr3_aa: CASSLVPGTVYEQYF

clone_size: many
v_call: TRBV20-1
d_call: TRBD1
j_call: TRBJ2-2
cdr3_nt: TGCAGTGCCCCTCGCCAGGGGGCTGCCGGGGAGCTGTTTTTT
cdr3_aa: CSAPRQGAAGELFF

clone_size: NA
v_call: TRBV21-1
d_call: NA
j_call: TRBJ1-2
cdr3_nt: TGTGCCAGCAGCGAGGACGGAGCTAACTATGGCTACACCTTC
cdr3_aa: CASSEDGANYGYTF

clone_size: NA
v_call: TRBV7-8
d_call: NA
j_call: TRBJ2-7
cdr3_nt: TGTGCCAGCAGCTTAGTCGCAGGCAGCTCCTACGAGCAGTACTTC
cdr3_aa: CASSLVAGSSYEQYF

clone_size: NA
v_call: TRBV15
d_call: TRBD1
j_call: TRBJ1-5
cdr3_nt: TGTGCCACCAGCTTTTGGACAGGGGGCAGTCAGCCCCAGCATTTT
cdr3_aa: CATSFWTGGSQPQHF

clone_size: many
v_call: TRBV4-3
d_call: NA
j_call: TRBJ1-2
cdr3_nt: TGCGCCAGCAGCCAAGGGAGCCGGACATTAAGTGGCTACACCTTC
cdr3_aa: CASSQGSRTLSGYTF

clone_size: once
v_call: TRBV7-2
d_call: NA
j_call: TRBJ2-7
cdr3_nt: TGTGCCAGCAGCTTAGTGACAGGCAACCACGAGCAGTACTTC
cdr3_aa: CASSLVTGNHEQYF

clone_size: many
v_call: TRBV20-1
d_call: TRBD2
j_call: TRBJ2-7
cdr3_nt: TGCAGTGCTAGACGTCAGGCTAGCGGGAGCTCCTACGAGCAGTACTTC
cdr3_aa: CSARRQASGSSYEQYF

clone_size: NA
v_call: TRBV28
d_call: NA
j_call: TRBJ1-1
cdr3_nt: TGTGCCAGCAGTGCCGCACGATTTAACACTGAAGCTTTCTTT
cdr3_aa: CASSAARFNTEAFF

clone_size: NA
v_call: TRBV12-3/TRBV12-4
d_call: TRBD2
j_call: TRBJ2-5
cdr3_nt: TGTGCCAGCAGTTTCGGGCGGGGGGTCGAGACCCAGTACTTC
cdr3_aa: CASSFGRGVETQYF